This TCR beta chain stems from a study of T cell changes during pregnancy in multiple sclerosis. The germline CDR1 and CDR2 sequences are SQVTM and ANQGSEA. The CDR3 contains 14 residues. The ends lost 5 bases at V and 3 bases at J; junction bases unmatched: 5. Some clones are missing from TCRdb's copy, which holds only in-frame ones; the method was immunoSEQ multiplex PCR. Altogether over 55,000 clones are present, 80% to 95% being singletons, with the ten largest covering approximately 2.3%. The sequencing here drew on peripheral blood, taken in the first trimester of pregnancy. The chain joins TRBV29-1 to TRBJ1-5, with 9 bases lining up with TRBD1. The origin of this receptor is a female donor with multiple sclerosis, enrolled in a pregnancy study. The CDR3: CSVRTGDPNQPQHF. The CDR3 DNA sequence: TGCAGCGTTAGGACAGGGGATCCCAATCAGCCCCAGCATTTT.